This T cell receptor (beta chain) was captured in a study of OX40 agonist ivuxolimab in advanced cancers. Data came from immunoSEQ multiplex PCR; TCRdb stores just in-frame clones and leaves some out. The table lists around 100,000 clones, about 91% of them singletons. The V and J ends lost 2 bases and 10 bases respectively, with 10 bases between them. CDR3 length: 12 amino acids. Germline-derived CDR1 and CDR2 are SGHKS and YYEKEE (reference sequence). The source material was CD4+ or CD8+ T cells sorted from blood, sampled in a trial of the OX40 agonist ivuxolimab. The sequence came from an adult with an advanced solid tumor such as melanoma, head and neck, liver or kidney cancer. This chain uses TRBV5-5 with TRBJ1-3; the D is unclear. CDR3 residues: CASSLTGGTIYF. CDR3 DNA: TGTGCCAGCAGCTTAACGGGAGGGACCATATATTTT.